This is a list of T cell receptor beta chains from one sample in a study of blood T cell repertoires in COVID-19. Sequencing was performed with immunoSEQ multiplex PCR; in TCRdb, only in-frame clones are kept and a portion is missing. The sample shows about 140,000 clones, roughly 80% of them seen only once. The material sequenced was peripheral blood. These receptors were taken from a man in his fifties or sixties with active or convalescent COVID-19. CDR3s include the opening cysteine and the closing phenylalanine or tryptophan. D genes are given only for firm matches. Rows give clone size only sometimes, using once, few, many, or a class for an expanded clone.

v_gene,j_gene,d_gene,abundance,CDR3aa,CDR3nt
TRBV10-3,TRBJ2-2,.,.,CAISESTPGTGELFF,TGTGCCATCAGTGAGAGTACCCCAGGCACCGGGGAGCTGTTTTTT
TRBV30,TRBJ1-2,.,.,CACPNKGAWYGYTF,TGTGCCTGTCCAAATAAAGGGGCCTGGTATGGCTACACCTTC
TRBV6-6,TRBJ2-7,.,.,CAAKASEWGEQYF,TGTGCCGCCAAGGCTAGCGAATGGGGCGAGCAGTACTTC
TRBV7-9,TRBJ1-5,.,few,CASSLGGGNQPQHF,TGTGCCAGCAGCCTAGGGGGGGGCAATCAGCCCCAGCATTTT
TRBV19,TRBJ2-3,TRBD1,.,CASTRGKTSTDTQYF,TGTGCCAGTACCAGGGGGAAGACTAGCACAGATACGCAGTATTTT
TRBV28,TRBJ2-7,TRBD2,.,CASRGLIPYEQYF,TGTGCCAGCAGGGGACTAATCCCCTACGAGCAGTACTTC
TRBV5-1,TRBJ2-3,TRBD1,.,CASSLPPGQSTDTQYF,TGCGCCAGCAGCTTACCTCCGGGACAGAGCACAGATACGCAGTATTTT
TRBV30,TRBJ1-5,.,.,CAWRGRERAQPQHF,TGTGCCTGGAGGGGGAGAGAGAGGGCTCAGCCCCAGCATTTT
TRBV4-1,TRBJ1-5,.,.,CASSQAGTRNQPQHF,TGCGCCAGCAGCCAAGCCGGGACAAGGAATCAGCCCCAGCATTTT
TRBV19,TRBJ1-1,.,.,CASSPQEGRNTEAFF,TGTGCCAGTAGTCCCCAGGAGGGGAGGAACACTGAAGCTTTCTTT
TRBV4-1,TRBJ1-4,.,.,CASSSREGREKLFF,TGCGCCAGCAGCTCCAGGGAGGGTAGGGAAAAACTGTTTTTT
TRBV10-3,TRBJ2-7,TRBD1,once,CAISLDRGTYEQYF,TGTGCCATCAGCTTGGACAGGGGGACCTACGAGCAGTACTTC
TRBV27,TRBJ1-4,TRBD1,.,CASSFRGTPATNEKLFF,TGTGCCAGCAGTTTCAGGGGGACACCAGCAACTAATGAAAAACTGTTTTTT
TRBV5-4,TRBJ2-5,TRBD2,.,CASSFLAGQETQYF,TGTGCCAGCAGCTTCCTAGCGGGCCAAGAGACCCAGTACTTC
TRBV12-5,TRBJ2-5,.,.,CASGSSPGETQYF,TGTGCTAGTGGTTCCTCCCCGGGGGAGACCCAGTACTTC
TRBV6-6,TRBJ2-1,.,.,CASSYSTRLTYNEQFF,TGTGCCAGCAGTTACTCGACAAGGTTAACTTACAATGAGCAGTTCTTC
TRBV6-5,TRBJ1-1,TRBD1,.,CASQRGGAAFF,TGTGCCAGCCAGAGAGGGGGCGCTGCTTTCTTT
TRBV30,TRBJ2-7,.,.,CAWSRGVYEQYF,TGTGCCTGGTCTCGCGGGGTGTACGAGCAGTACTTC
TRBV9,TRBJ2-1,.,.,CASSPRLSFNEQFF,TGTGCCAGCAGCCCCAGACTGAGCTTCAATGAGCAGTTCTTC
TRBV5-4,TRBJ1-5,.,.,CASSPGVGSNQPQHF,TGTGCCAGCAGCCCCGGGGTTGGTAGCAATCAGCCCCAGCATTTT
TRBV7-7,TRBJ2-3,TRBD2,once,CASSPTTSGRVIGTQYF,TGTGCTAGCAGCCCTACGACTAGCGGGAGGGTCATTGGTACGCAGTATTTT
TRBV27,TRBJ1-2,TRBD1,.,CASVPMGPGGSYGYTF,TGTGCCAGCGTTCCCATGGGGCCAGGGGGCAGCTATGGCTACACCTTC
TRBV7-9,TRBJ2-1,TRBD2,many,CASSFPPGTSGRYNEQFF,TGTGCCAGCAGCTTCCCCCCGGGTACTAGCGGGCGTTACAATGAGCAGTTCTTC
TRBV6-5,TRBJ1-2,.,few,CASNPGVDGNYGYTF,TGTGCCAGCAACCCGGGGGTGGATGGGAACTATGGCTACACCTTC
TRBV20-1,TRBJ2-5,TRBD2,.,CSASVLAGAETQYF,TGCAGTGCTAGTGTGCTAGCGGGAGCGGAGACCCAGTACTTC
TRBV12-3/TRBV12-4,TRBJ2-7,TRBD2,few,CASSFASGGEQYF,TGTGCCAGCAGTTTTGCTAGCGGGGGAGAGCAGTACTTC
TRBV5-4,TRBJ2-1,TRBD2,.,CASSLRLAGVDEQFF,TGTGCCAGCAGCTTGCGACTAGCGGGAGTGGATGAGCAGTTCTTC
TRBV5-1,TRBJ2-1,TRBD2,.,CASSLTRGRNTEQFF,TGCGCCAGCAGCTTGACTCGCGGGAGGAATACTGAGCAGTTCTTC
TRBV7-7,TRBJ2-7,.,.,CATQRDEQYF,TGTGCCACTCAGAGGGACGAGCAGTACTTC
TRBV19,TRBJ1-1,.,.,CASSIRGGTEAFF,TGTGCCAGTAGTATAAGGGGTGGAACTGAAGCTTTCTTT
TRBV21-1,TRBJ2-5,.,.,CASTRTSGRAQETQYF,TGTGCCAGCACCCGGACTAGCGGGAGGGCCCAAGAGACCCAGTACTTC
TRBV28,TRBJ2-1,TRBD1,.,CASSRTGSPYNEQFF,TGTGCCAGCAGTCGGACAGGGAGTCCCTACAATGAGCAGTTCTTC
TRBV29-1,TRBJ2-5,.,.,CSVEGVGLAEGTQYF,TGCAGCGTTGAAGGGGTCGGGCTAGCTGAAGGGACCCAGTACTTC
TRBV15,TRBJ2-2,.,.,CATSRDSLMAANTGELFF,TGTGCCACCAGCAGAGATTCCCTCATGGCGGCCAACACCGGGGAGCTGTTTTTT
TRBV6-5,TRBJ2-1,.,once,CASSTSQSNEQFF,TGTGCCAGCAGTACGTCCCAGTCCAATGAGCAGTTCTTC
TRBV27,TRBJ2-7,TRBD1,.,CASSLFRDRGTYEQYF,TGTGCCAGCAGCTTATTCCGGGACAGGGGGACCTACGAGCAGTACTTC
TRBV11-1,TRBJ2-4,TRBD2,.,CASSAGLAGKNIQYF,TGTGCCAGCAGCGCCGGACTAGCTGGCAAAAACATTCAGTACTTC
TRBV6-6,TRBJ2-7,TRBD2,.,CASSYSPSGYEQYF,TGTGCCAGCAGTTACTCGCCTAGCGGATACGAGCAGTACTTC
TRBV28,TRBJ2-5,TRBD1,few,CASSVAGGDQETQYF,TGTGCCAGCAGTGTGGCAGGGGGTGATCAAGAGACCCAGTACTTC
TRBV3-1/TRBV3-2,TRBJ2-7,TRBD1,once,CASSGTRDRVSYEQYF,TGTGCCAGCAGCGGGACCAGGGACAGGGTCTCCTACGAGCAGTACTTC
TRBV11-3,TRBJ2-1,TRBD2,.,CASSSTTSGRGEQFF,TGTGCCAGCAGCTCTACTACTAGCGGGAGGGGGGAGCAGTTCTTC
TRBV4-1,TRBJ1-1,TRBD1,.,CASSQDGTGGLGNTEAFF,TGCGCCAGCAGCCAAGACGGGACAGGGGGCTTGGGGAACACTGAAGCTTTCTTT